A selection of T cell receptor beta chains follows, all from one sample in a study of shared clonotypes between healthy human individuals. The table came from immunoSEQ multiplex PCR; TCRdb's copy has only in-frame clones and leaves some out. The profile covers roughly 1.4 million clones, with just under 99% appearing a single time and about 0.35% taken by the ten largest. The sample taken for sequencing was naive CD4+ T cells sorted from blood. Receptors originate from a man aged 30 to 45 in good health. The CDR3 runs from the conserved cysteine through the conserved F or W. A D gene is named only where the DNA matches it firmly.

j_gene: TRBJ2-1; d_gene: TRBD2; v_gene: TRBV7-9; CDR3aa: CASSLSLAEINNEQFF; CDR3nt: TGTGCCAGCAGCTTATCCCTAGCGGAGATTAACAATGAGCAGTTCTTC
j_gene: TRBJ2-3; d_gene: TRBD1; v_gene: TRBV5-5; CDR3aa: CASSRQGAAIGRLADTQYF; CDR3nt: TGTGCCAGCAGCCGTCAGGGGGCCGCGATAGGACGATTGGCAGATACGCAGTATTTT
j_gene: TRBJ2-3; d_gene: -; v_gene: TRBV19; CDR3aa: CASSIDGRSTDTQYF; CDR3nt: TGTGCCAGTAGTATAGATGGGCGGAGCACAGATACGCAGTATTTT
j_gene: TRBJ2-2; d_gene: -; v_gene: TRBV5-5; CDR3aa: CASSLEASGELFF; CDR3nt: TGTGCCAGCAGCTTGGAAGCGTCCGGGGAGCTGTTTTTT
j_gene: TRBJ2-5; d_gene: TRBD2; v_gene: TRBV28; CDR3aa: CASSFSGRGLETQYF; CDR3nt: TGTGCCAGCAGTTTTAGCGGGAGGGGGTTGGAGACCCAGTACTTC
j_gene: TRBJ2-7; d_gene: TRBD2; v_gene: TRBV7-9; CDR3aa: CASSLSGSSYEQYF; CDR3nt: TGTGCCAGCAGCTTAAGCGGGAGCTCCTACGAGCAGTACTTC
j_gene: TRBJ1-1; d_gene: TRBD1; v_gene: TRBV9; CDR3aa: CASSAREGGDNTEAFF; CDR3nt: TGTGCCAGCAGCGCCAGAGAAGGGGGCGACAACACTGAAGCTTTCTTT
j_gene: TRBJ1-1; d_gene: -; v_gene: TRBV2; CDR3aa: CASSVKGDTEAFF; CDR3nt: TGTGCCAGCAGTGTTAAAGGGGACACTGAAGCTTTCTTT
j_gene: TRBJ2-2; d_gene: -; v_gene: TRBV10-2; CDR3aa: CASSEVGVGELFF; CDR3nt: TGCGCCAGCAGTGAGGTGGGGGTCGGGGAGCTGTTTTTT
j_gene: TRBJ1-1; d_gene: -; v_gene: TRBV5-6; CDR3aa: CASSLYADGTEAFF; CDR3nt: TGTGCCAGCAGCTTATACGCAGACGGCACTGAAGCTTTCTTT